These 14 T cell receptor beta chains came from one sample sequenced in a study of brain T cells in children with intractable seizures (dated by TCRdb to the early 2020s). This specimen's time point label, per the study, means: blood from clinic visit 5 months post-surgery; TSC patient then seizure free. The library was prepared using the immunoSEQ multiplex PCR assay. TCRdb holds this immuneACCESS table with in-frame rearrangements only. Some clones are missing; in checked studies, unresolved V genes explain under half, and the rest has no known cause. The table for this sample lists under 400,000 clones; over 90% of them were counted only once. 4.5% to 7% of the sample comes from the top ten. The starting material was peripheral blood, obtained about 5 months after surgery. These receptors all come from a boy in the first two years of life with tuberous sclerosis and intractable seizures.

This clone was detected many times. The CDR3 nucleotides are TGTGCCAGCGGAGGGACTAGCGGGGGCCTCGCCACAGATACGCAGTATTTT. Its translation: CASGGTSGGLATDTQYF. The gene calls are TRBV2 and TRBJ2-3; 14 bases match TRBD2. CDR3 length: 17 amino acids. Looked up from germline, CDR1 is SNHLY and CDR2 is FYNNEI. V lost 8 bases, J lost 2 bases, and 9 bases stayed unmatched.

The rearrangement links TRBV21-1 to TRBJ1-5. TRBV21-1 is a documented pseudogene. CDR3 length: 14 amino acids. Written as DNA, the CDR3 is TGTGCCAGTCGCCTCGGGGGCTACAATCAGCCCCAGCATTTT. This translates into CASRLGGYNQPQHF.

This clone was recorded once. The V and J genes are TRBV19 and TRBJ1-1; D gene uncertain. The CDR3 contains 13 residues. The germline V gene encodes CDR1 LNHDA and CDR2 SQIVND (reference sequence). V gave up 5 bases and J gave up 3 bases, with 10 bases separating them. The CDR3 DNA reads TGTGCCAGTAGTGTAAGAGGAGACACTGAAGCTTTCTTT. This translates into CASSVRGDTEAFF. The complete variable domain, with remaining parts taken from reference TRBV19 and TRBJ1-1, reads DGGITQSPKYLFRKEGQNVTLSCEQNLNHDAMYWYRQDPGQGLRLIYYSQIVNDFQKGDIAEGYSVSREKKESFPLTVTSAQKNPTAFYLCASSVRGDTEAFFGQGTRLTVV.

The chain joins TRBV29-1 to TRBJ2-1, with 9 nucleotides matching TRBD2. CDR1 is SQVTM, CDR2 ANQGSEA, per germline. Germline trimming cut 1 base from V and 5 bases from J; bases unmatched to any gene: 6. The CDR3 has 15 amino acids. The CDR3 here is CSVEGGVAGDNEQFF. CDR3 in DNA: TGCAGCGTTGAAGGCGGGGTAGCGGGAGACAATGAGCAGTTCTTC.

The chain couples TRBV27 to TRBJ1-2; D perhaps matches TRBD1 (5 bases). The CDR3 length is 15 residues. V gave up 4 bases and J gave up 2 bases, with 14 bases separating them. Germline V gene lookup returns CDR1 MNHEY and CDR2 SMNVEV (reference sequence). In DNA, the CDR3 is TGTGCCAGCAGTTCCTCAGGGCTTGCGAACTATGGCTACACCTTC. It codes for CASSSSGLANYGYTF.

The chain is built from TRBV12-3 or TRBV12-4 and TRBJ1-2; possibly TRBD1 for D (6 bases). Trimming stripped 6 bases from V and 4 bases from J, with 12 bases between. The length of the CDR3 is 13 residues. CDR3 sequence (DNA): TGTGCCAGCAGCCTACAGGGAGTCTATGGCTACACCTTC. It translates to CASSLQGVYGYTF.

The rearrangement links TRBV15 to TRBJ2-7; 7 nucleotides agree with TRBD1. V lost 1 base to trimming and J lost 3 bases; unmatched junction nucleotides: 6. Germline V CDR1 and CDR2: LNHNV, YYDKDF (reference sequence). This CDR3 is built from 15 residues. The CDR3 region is CATSRGQGRNYEQYF. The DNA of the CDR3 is TGTGCCACCAGCAGAGGACAGGGAAGGAACTACGAGCAGTACTTC.

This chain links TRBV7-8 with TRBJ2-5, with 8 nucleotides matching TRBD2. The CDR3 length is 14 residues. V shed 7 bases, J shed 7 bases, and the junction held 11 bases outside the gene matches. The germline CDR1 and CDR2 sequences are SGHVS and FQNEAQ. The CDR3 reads CASKAAGAAGTQYF. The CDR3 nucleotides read TGTGCCAGCAAGGCAGCGGGGGCCGCCGGGACCCAGTACTTC. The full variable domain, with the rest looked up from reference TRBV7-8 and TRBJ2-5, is GAGVSQSPRYKVAKRGQDVALRCDPISGHVSLFWYQQALGQGPEFLTYFQNEAQLDKSGLPSDRFFAERPEGSVSTLKIQRTQQEDSAVYLCASKAAGAAGTQYFGPGTRLLVL.

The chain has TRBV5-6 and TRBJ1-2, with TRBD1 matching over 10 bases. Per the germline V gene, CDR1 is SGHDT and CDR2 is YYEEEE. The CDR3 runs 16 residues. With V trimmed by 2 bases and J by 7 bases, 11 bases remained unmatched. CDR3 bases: TGTGCCAGCAGCTTTATCGTGACAGGGGGCTCGGTTGGCTACACCTTC. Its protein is CASSFIVTGGSVGYTF.

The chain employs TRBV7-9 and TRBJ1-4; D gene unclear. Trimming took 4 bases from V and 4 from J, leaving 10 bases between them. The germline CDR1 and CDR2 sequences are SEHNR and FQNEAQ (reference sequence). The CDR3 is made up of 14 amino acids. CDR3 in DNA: TGTGCCAGCAGCTCCCGGGCCTTTAATGAAAAACTGTTTTTT. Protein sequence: CASSSRAFNEKLFF.

The CDR3 protein is CAWKTTGRRTDTQYF. CDR3 in DNA: TGTGCCTGGAAAACGACAGGGAGGAGAACAGATACGCAGTATTTT. The V and J genes are TRBV30 and TRBJ2-3, with D tentatively TRBD1 (7 bases). Germline assignment: CDR1 GTSNPN and CDR2 SVGIG (reference sequence). Between the trimmed V and J ends, which lost 4 bases and 3 bases, there was a span of 17 bases. The CDR3 contains 15 residues.

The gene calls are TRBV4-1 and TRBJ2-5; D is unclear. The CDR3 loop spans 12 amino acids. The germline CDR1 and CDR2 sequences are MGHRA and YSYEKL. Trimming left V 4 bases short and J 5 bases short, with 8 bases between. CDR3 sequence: CASSLQGETQYF. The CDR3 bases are TGCGCCAGCAGCCTTCAAGGCGAGACCCAGTACTTC.

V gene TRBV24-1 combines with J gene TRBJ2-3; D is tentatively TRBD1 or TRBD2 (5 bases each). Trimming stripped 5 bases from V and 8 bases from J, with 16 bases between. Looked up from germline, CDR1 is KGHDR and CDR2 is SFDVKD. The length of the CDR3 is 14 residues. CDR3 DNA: TGTGCCACCAGTGCCAATAGATTGAGGGGTACGCAGTATTTT. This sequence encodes CATSANRLRGTQYF.

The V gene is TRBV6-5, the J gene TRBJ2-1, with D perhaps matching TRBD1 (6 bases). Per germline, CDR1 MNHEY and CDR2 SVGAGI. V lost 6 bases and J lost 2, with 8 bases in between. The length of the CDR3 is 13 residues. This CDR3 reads CASSGTTYNEQFF. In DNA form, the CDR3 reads TGTGCCAGCAGCGGGACAACCTACAATGAGCAGTTCTTC.